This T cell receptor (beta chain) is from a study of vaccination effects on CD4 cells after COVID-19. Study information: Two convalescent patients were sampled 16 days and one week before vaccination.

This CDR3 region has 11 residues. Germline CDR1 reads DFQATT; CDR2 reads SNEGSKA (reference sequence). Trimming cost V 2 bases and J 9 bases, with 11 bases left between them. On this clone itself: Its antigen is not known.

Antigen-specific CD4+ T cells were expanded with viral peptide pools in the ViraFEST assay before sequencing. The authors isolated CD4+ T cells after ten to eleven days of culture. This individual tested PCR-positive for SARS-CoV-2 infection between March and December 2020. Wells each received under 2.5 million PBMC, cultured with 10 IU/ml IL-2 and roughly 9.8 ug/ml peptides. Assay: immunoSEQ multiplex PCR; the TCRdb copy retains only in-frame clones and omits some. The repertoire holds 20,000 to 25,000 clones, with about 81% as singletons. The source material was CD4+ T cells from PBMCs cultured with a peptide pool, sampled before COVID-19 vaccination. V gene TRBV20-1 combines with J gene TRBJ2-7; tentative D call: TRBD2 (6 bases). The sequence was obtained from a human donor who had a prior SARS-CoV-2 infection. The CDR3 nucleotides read TGCAGTGCTAGACAGGGAGGTGGGCAGTACTTC. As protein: CSARQGGGQYF.